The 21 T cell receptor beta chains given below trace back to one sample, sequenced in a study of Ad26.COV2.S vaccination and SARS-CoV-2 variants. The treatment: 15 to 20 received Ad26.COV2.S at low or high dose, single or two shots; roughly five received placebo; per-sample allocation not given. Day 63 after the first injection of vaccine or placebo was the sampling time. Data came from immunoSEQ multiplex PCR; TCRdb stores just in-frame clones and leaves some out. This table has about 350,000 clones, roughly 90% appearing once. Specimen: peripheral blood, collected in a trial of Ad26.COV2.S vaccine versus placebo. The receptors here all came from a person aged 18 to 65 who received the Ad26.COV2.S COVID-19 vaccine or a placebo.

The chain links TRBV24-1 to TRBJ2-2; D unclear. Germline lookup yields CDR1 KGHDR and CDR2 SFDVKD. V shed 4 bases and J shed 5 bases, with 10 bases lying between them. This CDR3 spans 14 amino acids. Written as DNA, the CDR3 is TGTGCCACCAGTGACCACACCGAGACCGGGGAGCTGTTTTTT. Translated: CATSDHTETGELFF.

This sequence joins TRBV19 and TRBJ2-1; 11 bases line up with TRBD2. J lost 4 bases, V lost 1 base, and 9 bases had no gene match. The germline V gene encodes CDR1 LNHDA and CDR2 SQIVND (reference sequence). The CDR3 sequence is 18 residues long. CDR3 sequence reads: CASSIALGLAGSYNEQFF. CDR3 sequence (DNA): TGTGCCAGTAGTATAGCCCTCGGACTAGCGGGTTCTTACAATGAGCAGTTCTTC.

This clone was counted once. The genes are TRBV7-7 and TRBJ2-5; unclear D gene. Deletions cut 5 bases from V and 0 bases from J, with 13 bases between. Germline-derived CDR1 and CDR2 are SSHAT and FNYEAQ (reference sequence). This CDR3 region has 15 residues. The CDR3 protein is CASSPIARNQETQYF. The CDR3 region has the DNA TGTGCCAGCAGCCCTATAGCAAGGAACCAAGAGACCCAGTACTTC.

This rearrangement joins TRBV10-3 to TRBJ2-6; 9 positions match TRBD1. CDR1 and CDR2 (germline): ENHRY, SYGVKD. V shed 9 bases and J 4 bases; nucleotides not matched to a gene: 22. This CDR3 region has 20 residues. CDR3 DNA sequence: TGTGCCATTGCCCGAAAACCTACAGGGGGCCTAACTCTCGGGGCCAACGTCCTGACTTTC. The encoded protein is CAIARKPTGGLTLGANVLTF.

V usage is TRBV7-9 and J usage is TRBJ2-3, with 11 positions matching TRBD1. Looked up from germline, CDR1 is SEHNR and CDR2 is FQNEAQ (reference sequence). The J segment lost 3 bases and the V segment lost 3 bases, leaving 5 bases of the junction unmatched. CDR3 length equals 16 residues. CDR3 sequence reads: CASSLGTGGETDTQYF. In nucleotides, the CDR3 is TGTGCCAGCAGCTTGGGGACAGGGGGAGAGACAGATACGCAGTATTTT.

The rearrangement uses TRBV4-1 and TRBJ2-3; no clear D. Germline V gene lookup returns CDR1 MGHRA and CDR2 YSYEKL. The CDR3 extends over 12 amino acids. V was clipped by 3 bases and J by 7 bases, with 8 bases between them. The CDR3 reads CASSHPGHTQYF. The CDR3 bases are TGCGCCAGCAGCCACCCCGGCCATACGCAGTATTTT.

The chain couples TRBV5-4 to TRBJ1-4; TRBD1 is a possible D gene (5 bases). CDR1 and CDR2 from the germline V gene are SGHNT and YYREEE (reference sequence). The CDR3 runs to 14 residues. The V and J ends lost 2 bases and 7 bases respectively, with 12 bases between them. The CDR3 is CASSFGAKGEKLFF. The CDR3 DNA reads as TGTGCCAGCAGCTTCGGGGCGAAGGGTGAAAAACTGTTTTTT.

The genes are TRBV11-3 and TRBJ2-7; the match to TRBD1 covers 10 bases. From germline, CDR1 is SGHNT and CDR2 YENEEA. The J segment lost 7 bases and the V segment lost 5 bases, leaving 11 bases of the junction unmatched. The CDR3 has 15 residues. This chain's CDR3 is CASSTGRDRGGEQYF. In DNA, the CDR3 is TGTGCCAGCAGCACCGGCCGGGACAGGGGTGGTGAGCAGTACTTC.

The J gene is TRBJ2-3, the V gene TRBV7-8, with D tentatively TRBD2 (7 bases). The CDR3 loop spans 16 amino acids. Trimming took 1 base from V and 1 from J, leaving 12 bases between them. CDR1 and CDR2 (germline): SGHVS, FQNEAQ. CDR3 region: CASSLVGGLGTDTQYF. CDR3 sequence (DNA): TGTGCCAGCAGCTTAGTGGGGGGGCTAGGCACAGATACGCAGTATTTT.

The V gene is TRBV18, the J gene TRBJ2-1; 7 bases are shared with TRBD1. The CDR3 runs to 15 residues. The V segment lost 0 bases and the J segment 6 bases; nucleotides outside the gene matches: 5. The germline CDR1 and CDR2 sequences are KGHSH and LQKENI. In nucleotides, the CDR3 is TGTGCCAGCTCACCACCGGGGACAGCTTTCAATGAGCAGTTCTTC. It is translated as CASSPPGTAFNEQFF.

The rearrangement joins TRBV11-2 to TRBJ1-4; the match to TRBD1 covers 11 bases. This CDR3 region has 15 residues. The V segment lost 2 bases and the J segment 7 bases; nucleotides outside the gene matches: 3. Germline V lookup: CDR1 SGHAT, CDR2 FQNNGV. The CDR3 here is CASSLTGTGGEKLFF. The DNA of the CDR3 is TGTGCCAGCAGCTTAACCGGGACAGGGGGTGAAAAACTGTTTTTT.

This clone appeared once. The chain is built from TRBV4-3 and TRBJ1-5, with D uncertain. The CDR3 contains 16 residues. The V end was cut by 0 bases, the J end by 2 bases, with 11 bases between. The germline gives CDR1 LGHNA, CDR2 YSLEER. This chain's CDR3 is CASSQDSTRGNQPQHF. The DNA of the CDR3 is TGCGCCAGCAGCCAAGATAGTACTAGGGGCAATCAGCCCCAGCATTTT.

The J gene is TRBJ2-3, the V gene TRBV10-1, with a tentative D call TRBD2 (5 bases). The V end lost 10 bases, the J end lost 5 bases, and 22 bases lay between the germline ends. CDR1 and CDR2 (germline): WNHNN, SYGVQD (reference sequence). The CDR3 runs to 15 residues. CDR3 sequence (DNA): TGCGCCACCCATCTCAAAGAGGGCGGAGAAGATACGCAGTATTTT. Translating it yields CATHLKEGGEDTQYF.

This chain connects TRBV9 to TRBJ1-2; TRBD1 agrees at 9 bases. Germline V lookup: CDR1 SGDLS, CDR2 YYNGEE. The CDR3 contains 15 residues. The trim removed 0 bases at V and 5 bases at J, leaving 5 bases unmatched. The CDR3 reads CASSVVGTGRYGYTF. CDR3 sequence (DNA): TGTGCCAGCAGCGTAGTAGGGACAGGGAGGTATGGCTACACCTTC.

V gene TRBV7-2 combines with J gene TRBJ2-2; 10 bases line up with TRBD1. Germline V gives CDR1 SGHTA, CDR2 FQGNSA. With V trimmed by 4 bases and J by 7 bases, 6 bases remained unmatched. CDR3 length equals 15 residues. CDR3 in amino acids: CASSSGQGVYGELFF. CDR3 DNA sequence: TGTGCCAGCAGCTCCGGACAGGGGGTTTACGGGGAGCTGTTTTTT.

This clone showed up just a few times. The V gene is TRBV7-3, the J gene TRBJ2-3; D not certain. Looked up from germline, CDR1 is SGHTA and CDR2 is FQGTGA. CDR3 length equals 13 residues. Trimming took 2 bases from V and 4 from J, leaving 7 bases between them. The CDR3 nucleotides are TGTGCCAGCAGCTTAGGTTTGGCAGATACGCAGTATTTT. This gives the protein CASSLGLADTQYF.

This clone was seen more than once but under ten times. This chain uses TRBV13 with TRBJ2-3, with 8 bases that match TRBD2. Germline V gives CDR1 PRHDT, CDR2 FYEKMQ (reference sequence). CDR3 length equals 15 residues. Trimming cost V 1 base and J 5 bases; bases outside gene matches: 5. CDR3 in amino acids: CASSLVGGAGDTQYF. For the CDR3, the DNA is TGTGCCAGCAGCTTAGTCGGGGGGGCCGGAGATACGCAGTATTTT.

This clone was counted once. The CDR3 DNA reads TGTGCCAGTAGTATGTCCAGCCCTCTCACCCCCCAGCATTTT. It codes for CASSMSSPLTPQHF. V gene TRBV19 combines with J gene TRBJ1-5; D unclear. This CDR3 is 14 amino acids long. With 3 bases removed from V and 10 bases from J, the gap between germline ends came to 16 bases. Germline CDR1 and CDR2: LNHDA and SQIVND (reference sequence).

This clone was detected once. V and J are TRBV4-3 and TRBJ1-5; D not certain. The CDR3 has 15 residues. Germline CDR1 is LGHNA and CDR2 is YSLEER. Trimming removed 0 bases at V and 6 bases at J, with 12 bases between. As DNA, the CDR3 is TGCGCCAGCAGCCAAGATCGATCCAACGCTCAGCCCCAGCATTTT. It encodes CASSQDRSNAQPQHF.

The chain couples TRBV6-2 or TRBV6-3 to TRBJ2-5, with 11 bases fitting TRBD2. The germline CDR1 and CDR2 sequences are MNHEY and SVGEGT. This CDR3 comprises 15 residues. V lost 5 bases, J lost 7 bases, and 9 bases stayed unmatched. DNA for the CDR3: TGTGCCAGCAGTGGGAGTAGCGGGAGGGCCTGGACCCAGTACTTC. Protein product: CASSGSSGRAWTQYF.

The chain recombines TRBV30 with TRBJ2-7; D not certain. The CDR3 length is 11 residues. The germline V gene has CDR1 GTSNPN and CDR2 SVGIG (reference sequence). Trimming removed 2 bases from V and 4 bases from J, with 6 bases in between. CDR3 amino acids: CAWSSKYEQYF. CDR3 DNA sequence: TGTGCCTGGAGTTCCAAATACGAGCAGTACTTC. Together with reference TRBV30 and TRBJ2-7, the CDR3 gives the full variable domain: SQTIHQWPATLVQPVGSPLSLECTVEGTSNPNLYWYRQAAGRGLQLLFYSVGIGQISSEVPQNLSASRPQDRQFILSSKKLLLSDSGFYLCAWSSKYEQYFGPGTRLTVT.